The 16 T cell receptor beta chains below were found in one sample sequenced in a study of blood T cell repertoires in COVID-19. Sequencing was performed with immunoSEQ multiplex PCR; in TCRdb, only in-frame clones are kept and a portion is missing. The table shows around 130,000 clones, with approximately 84% occurring only once. Sample: peripheral blood. These receptors were obtained from a human donor in a cohort sampled during active COVID-19.

This chain uses TRBV6-1 with TRBJ1-2; 7 bases line up with TRBD1. The CDR3 runs to 13 residues. V gave up 3 bases and J gave up 2 bases; unmatched junction bases: 0. Germline CDR1 and CDR2: MNHNS and SASEGT. The CDR3 sequence: CASSEGQNYGYTF. Here the CDR3 DNA reads TGTGCCAGCAGTGAGGGACAGAACTATGGCTACACCTTC.

V and J are TRBV12-3 or TRBV12-4 and TRBJ1-1; D is unresolved. The CDR3 contains 13 residues. V was cut by 2 bases and J by 1 base, with 5 bases left in between. The CDR3 reads CASSLNRNTEAFF. The CDR3 coding sequence is TGTGCCAGCAGTTTAAACAGGAACACTGAAGCTTTCTTT.

The chain carries TRBV6-5 and TRBJ1-1; D ambiguous. CDR3 length equals 10 residues. V was trimmed by 6 bases and J by 8 bases, leaving 7 bases between them. In germline, CDR1 is MNHEY, CDR2 SVGAGI. The CDR3 sequence is CASSELEAFF. The CDR3 nucleotides read TGTGCCAGCAGCGAGCTCGAAGCTTTCTTT.

This clone was picked up a small number of times. The rearrangement uses TRBV3-1 (or the pseudogene TRBV3-2) and TRBJ2-7; TRBD1 matches 9 bases. CDR3 length: 14 amino acids. V was pared by 2 bases and J by 7 bases, with 6 bases of the junction left unmatched. The germline V gene encodes CDR1 LGHDT and CDR2 YNNKEL (reference sequence). The CDR3 here is CASSQLGTGTEQYF. The CDR3 DNA sequence: TGTGCCAGCAGCCAACTCGGGACAGGGACGGAGCAGTACTTC.

The J gene is TRBJ1-2, the V gene TRBV5-8, with TRBD1 as a possible D gene (6 bases). This CDR3 comprises 16 residues. Trimming removed 1 base from V and 4 bases from J, with 17 bases in between. Germline CDR1 reads SGHTS; CDR2 reads YDEGEE. The CDR3 DNA reads as TGTGCCAGCAGCTTGCGCGTACCGGGGGGCACCTATGGCTACACCTTC. As protein: CASSLRVPGGTYGYTF.

This clone was seen just once. The rearrangement joins TRBV29-1 to TRBJ2-3; the D gene is possibly TRBD1 (6 bases). The V and J ends lost 7 bases and 2 bases respectively, with 19 bases between them. Germline CDR1 and CDR2: SQVTM and ANQGSEA. This CDR3 comprises 15 residues. The CDR3 region is CSDGQPWRYTDTQYF. The CDR3 coding sequence is TGCAGCGACGGACAGCCCTGGCGATACACAGATACGCAGTATTTT.

The chain carries TRBV4-1 and TRBJ2-5; tentative D call: TRBD2 (6 bases). The CDR3 contains 15 residues. V was trimmed by 0 bases and J by 3 bases, leaving 11 bases between them. Looked up from germline, CDR1 is MGHRA and CDR2 is YSYEKL. The CDR3 reads CASSQDLPGEETQYF. CDR3 DNA: TGCGCCAGCAGCCAAGATCTACCGGGGGAAGAGACCCAGTACTTC.

The chain joins TRBV19 to TRBJ1-5, with D hard to call. The CDR3 covers 16 residues. V was pared by 6 bases and J by 1 base, with 16 bases between. Germline CDR1 and CDR2: LNHDA and SQIVND (reference sequence). The CDR3 DNA reads TGTGCCAGTAGCACCCCGGGAGGGAGGAGCAATCAGCCCCAGCATTTT. The encoded protein is CASSTPGGRSNQPQHF.

This clone was counted only a few times. This chain links TRBV9 with TRBJ2-2, with 8 bases aligning to TRBD1. This CDR3 spans 16 amino acids. From germline, CDR1 is SGDLS and CDR2 YYNGEE. V dropped 3 bases and J dropped 4; count of bases not matched to a gene: 8. CDR3: CASSGRTGSATGELFF. CDR3 DNA: TGTGCCAGCAGCGGGAGGACAGGGAGTGCCACCGGGGAGCTGTTTTTT.

This clone came up a few times. The V gene is TRBV25-1, the J gene TRBJ1-3; D remains unclear. V lost 2 bases, J lost 0 bases, and 11 bases lay in between. Germline CDR1 is MGHDK and CDR2 is SYGVNS. The CDR3 extends over 16 amino acids. CDR3 sequence: CASSEGERLSGNTIYF. CDR3 sequence (DNA): TGTGCCAGCAGTGAAGGGGAGCGACTCTCTGGAAACACCATATATTTT.

This clone was seen just once. This chain connects TRBV3-1 (or the pseudogene TRBV3-2) to TRBJ1-2; weak D call: TRBD1 (5 bases). Germline V CDR1 and CDR2: LGHDT, YNNKEL (reference sequence). Trimming took off 6 bases at V and 8 bases at J, with 19 bases between the two ends. The CDR3 is 14 amino acids. This chain's CDR3 is CASRPVAGSVGYTF. CDR3 in DNA: TGTGCCAGCAGGCCCGTTGCAGGGTCGGTGGGCTACACCTTC.

The chain links TRBV6-5 to TRBJ1-3, with TRBD1 identical over 8 bases. This CDR3 contains 15 residues. Germline V gene lookup returns CDR1 MNHEY and CDR2 SVGAGI. V dropped 2 bases and J dropped 0; count of bases not matched to a gene: 0. The CDR3 sequence: CASSYGTGSGNTIYF. The CDR3 DNA is TGTGCCAGCAGTTACGGGACAGGCTCTGGAAACACCATATATTTT.

This rearrangement joins TRBV5-1 to TRBJ2-1; 9 nucleotides align to TRBD1. CDR1 is SGHRS and CDR2 is YFSETQ in the germline V gene. CDR3 length: 13 amino acids. Trimming removed 4 bases from V and 10 bases from J; junction bases left unmatched: 6. The CDR3 DNA is TGCGCCAGCAGCCCGGGACAGGGCTGGGAGCAGTTCTTC. It yields the protein CASSPGQGWEQFF.

This sequence joins TRBV7-9 and TRBJ1-2; TRBD1 is a possible D gene (6 bases). V gave up 5 bases and J gave up 8 bases, with 12 bases separating them. The CDR3 covers 12 residues. Germline V gene lookup returns CDR1 SEHNR and CDR2 FQNEAQ (reference sequence). Here the CDR3 reads CASSARGVGYTF. The CDR3 coding sequence is TGTGCCAGCAGCGCCAGGGGAGTCGGCTACACCTTC.

With regard to this clone: Other DNA sequences in the sample encode the same CDR3. This sequence joins TRBV6-5 and TRBJ1-2; D gene unclear. The CDR3 runs to 13 residues. Trimming removed 5 bases from V and 1 base from J, with 8 bases in between. Germline CDR1 is MNHEY and CDR2 is SVGAGI. DNA of the CDR3: TGTGCCAGCAGTAGACGGGTTAACTATGGCTACACCTTC. Translation: CASSRRVNYGYTF.

The chain carries TRBV7-2 and TRBJ2-5, with 9 nucleotides matching TRBD1. The CDR3 totals 17 residues. With 3 bases clipped from V and 1 base from J, the junction kept 9 bases outside the gene matches. From germline, CDR1 is SGHTA and CDR2 FQGNSA. The CDR3 protein is CASSFPGQGPFQETQYF. The CDR3 DNA reads TGTGCCAGCAGCTTTCCGGGACAGGGTCCCTTCCAAGAGACCCAGTACTTC.